A selection of T cell receptor beta chains follows, all from one sample in a study of CD8+CD57+ T cells in acquired aplastic anemia. TCRdb redid the calling of the reads with MiXCR, one entry per CDR3 protein. The sample yields 150,000 to 200,000 distinct CDR3 sequences, roughly 63% seen once. Sequencing input: sorted CD4+, CD8+, or CD8+CD57+ T cells (not recorded which) from PBMCs. The receptors here all came from a human donor in good health. Both conserved end residues are part of each CDR3. The D gene is left open where the match is weak. The listing skips clone size in some rows; elsewhere it reads once, few, many or a size class.

TRBJ2-7,TRBV11-2,TRBD2,many,TGTGCCAGCGAAGGACTAGCTCGTGAGCAGTACTTC,CASEGLAREQYF
TRBJ1-3,TRBV20-1,NA,NA,TGCAGTGCCACCTCCTCAAGATGGACAAACACCATATATTTT,CSATSSRWTNTIYF
TRBJ2-1,TRBV2,TRBD1,NA,TGTGCCAGCAGGGGGGACAGGGCTTCCTACAATGAGCAGTTCTTC,CASRGDRASYNEQFF
TRBJ2-1,TRBV15,NA,NA,TGTGCCACCAGCAGAGGGGACTCCTACAATGAGCAGTTCTTC,CATSRGDSYNEQFF
TRBJ2-3,TRBV7-3,TRBD1,NA,TGTGCCAGCAGCTTACAGGGGGGCACAGATACGCAGTATTTT,CASSLQGGTDTQYF
TRBJ1-4,TRBV2,TRBD1,NA,TGTGCCAGCAGTGCCTCGACAGGGGTAGCGGTAAAACTGTTTTTT,CASSASTGVAVKLFF
TRBJ2-2,TRBV24-1,TRBD2,NA,TGTGCCACCAGTGACTCGGGACTAGCGGGATCCGGGGAGCTGTTTTTT,CATSDSGLAGSGELFF
TRBJ2-1,TRBV20-1,TRBD2,once,TGCAGTGCATACAAGCGGGGGATTCCTTACAATGAGCAGTTCTTC,CSAYKRGIPYNEQFF
TRBJ1-1,TRBV7-2,NA,NA,TGTGCCAGCAGCTCCCCGGGAGGGATGAACACTGAAGCTTTCTTT,CASSSPGGMNTEAFF
TRBJ2-7,TRBV18,TRBD2,NA,TGTGCCAGCTCACAAGAGGCGGGAGCCCCTTGGTCCGAGCAGTACTTC,CASSQEAGAPWSEQYF
TRBJ1-1,TRBV29-1,NA,NA,TGCAGCGTGTTCTACACGGGCGAAATGAACACTGAAGCTTTCTTT,CSVFYTGEMNTEAFF
TRBJ1-1,TRBV5-6,TRBD1,NA,TGTGCCAGCAGCTCGGGACAGGGGGTTCGTGGCTACACTGAAGCTTTCTTT,CASSSGQGVRGYTEAFF
TRBJ2-5,TRBV20-1,NA,NA,TGCAGTGCTAGAGGGGGGACGGAACAAGAGACCCAGTACTTC,CSARGGTEQETQYF
TRBJ1-1,TRBV24-1,NA,NA,TGTGCCACCCCCTTACCATGGGTGCCTGAAGCTTTCTTT,CATPLPWVPEAFF
TRBJ1-1,TRBV5-1,NA,NA,TGCGCCAGCAGCCCCCAGGGCACTGAAGCTTTCTTT,CASSPQGTEAFF
TRBJ1-2,TRBV29-1,TRBD1,few,TGCAGCGTTGAAGAATACAGGGGCTATGGCTACACCTTC,CSVEEYRGYGYTF
TRBJ2-5,TRBV11-2,NA,few,TGTGCCAGCAGCTTAACCCCGACAGTACACCAAGAGACCCAGTACTTC,CASSLTPTVHQETQYF
TRBJ2-3,TRBV24-1,NA,NA,TGTGCCACCAGTGACCCCCGAACGGGCCTAGCGGATACGCAGTATTTT,CATSDPRTGLADTQYF
TRBJ1-6,TRBV10-3,NA,few,TGTGCCAGCAGCTCTGATGACGCTAATTCACCCCTCCACTTT,CASSSDDANSPLHF
TRBJ2-5,TRBV20-1,NA,NA,TGCAGTGGCGATGGAGAGGGTTGGAATCAAGAGACCCAGTACTTC,CSGDGEGWNQETQYF
TRBJ2-6,TRBV19,TRBD1,many,TGTGCCAGTAGCCTACAGGGGGGACGCTTCGGGGCCAACGTCCTGACTTTC,CASSLQGGRFGANVLTF
TRBJ2-7,TRBV20-1,TRBD1,NA,TGCAGTGCCCCATCCGGGACAGGGAATCCCTACGAGCAGTACTTC,CSAPSGTGNPYEQYF
TRBJ2-7,TRBV7-9,NA,NA,TGTGCCAGCGGGACGGCGGAGAGGGAGCAGTACTTC,CASGTAEREQYF
TRBJ1-2,TRBV7-2,TRBD1,NA,TGTGCCAGCAGCCCTGGACAGGCGACCGGGCACACCTTC,CASSPGQATGHTF
TRBJ1-1,TRBV25-1,NA,NA,TGTGCCAGCAGTGCTTTAAGCACTGAAGCTTTCTTT,CASSALSTEAFF
TRBJ1-2,TRBV20-1,NA,NA,TGCAGTGCCCCGTATGGCTACACCTTC,CSAPYGYTF
TRBJ2-7,TRBV29-1,TRBD2,NA,TGCAGCGTCATTGCCGGGACTAGCGCCTACGAGCAGTACTTC,CSVIAGTSAYEQYF
TRBJ2-5,TRBV5-5,TRBD2,NA,TGTGCCAGCAGCACCCTAGCGGACGAGACCCAGTACTTC,CASSTLADETQYF
TRBJ2-7,TRBV3-1,NA,many,TGTGCCAGCAGCCAAGACCCGAGACCCCCGGACGACGAGCAGTACTTC,CASSQDPRPPDDEQYF
TRBJ2-7,TRBV2,NA,NA,TGTGCCAGCAGTGCAGGGGATTACTACGAGCAGTACTTC,CASSAGDYYEQYF
TRBJ2-7,TRBV12-3/TRBV12-4,NA,few,TGTGCCAGCAGGAGACAGGTCTACGAGCAGTACTTC,CASRRQVYEQYF
TRBJ2-7,TRBV29-1,NA,many,TGCAGCGTTAGCGCCGCGGCTAACGAGCAGTACTTC,CSVSAAANEQYF
TRBJ2-1,TRBV19,NA,many,TGTGCCAGTAGTATTTTTCTAACCGGGGATGAGCAGTTCTTC,CASSIFLTGDEQFF
TRBJ2-7,TRBV5-1,NA,once,TGCGCCAGCAGCTTGGGAGGGCCCTTGGTCTACGAGCAGTACTTC,CASSLGGPLVYEQYF
TRBJ2-2,TRBV24-1,NA,NA,TGTGCCGCCAGTGATTCGAGCGAGGGGTGGGAGCTGTTTTTT,CAASDSSEGWELFF
TRBJ2-7,TRBV6-5,TRBD1,few,TGTGCCAGCAGTCCCGGGACAGGGGGCGAGCAGTACTTC,CASSPGTGGEQYF
TRBJ2-1,TRBV27,NA,few,TGTGCCAGCAGTTTTAAGGGTACCTACAATGAGCAGTTCTTC,CASSFKGTYNEQFF
TRBJ2-7,TRBV2,TRBD2,NA,TGTGCCAGCAGCGCTATGACACTAGCGGGGGGGTACGAGCAGTACTTC,CASSAMTLAGGYEQYF
TRBJ1-1,TRBV20-1,TRBD1,NA,TGCAGTGCCTACGGGACAGAGAACACTGAAGCTTTCTTT,CSAYGTENTEAFF
TRBJ2-7,TRBV11-3,TRBD2,many,TGTGCCAGCAGCCTCGGACTAGCGGGAGGATACTACGAGCAGTACTTC,CASSLGLAGGYYEQYF
TRBJ1-6,TRBV11-3,NA,NA,TGTGCCAGCAGCTTAGCAGGGGTGGGGCATTCACCCCTCCACTTT,CASSLAGVGHSPLHF
TRBJ1-1,TRBV7-3,TRBD1,NA,TGTGCCAGCAGCCGACAGGGGTCGATGAACACTGAAGCTTTCTTT,CASSRQGSMNTEAFF
TRBJ2-7,TRBV29-1,NA,NA,TGCAGCGTTGGACAAGGGACACCCCCCTCCGAGCAGTACTTC,CSVGQGTPPSEQYF
TRBJ2-1,TRBV9,NA,few,TGTGCCAGCAGCGTAAGCGCGGCGACATACAATGAGCAGTTCTTC,CASSVSAATYNEQFF
TRBJ1-1,TRBV2,NA,NA,TGTGCCAGCACCACAATCGGGGCCGAAGCTTTCTTT,CASTTIGAEAFF
TRBJ2-7,TRBV6-2/TRBV6-3,TRBD2,NA,TGTGCCAGCAGTTACGGGGGAGGGCCCTACGAGCAGTACTTC,CASSYGGGPYEQYF
TRBJ2-3,TRBV7-9,TRBD1,NA,TGTGCCAGCAGCTTCAGGGGGTCAGATACGCAGTATTTT,CASSFRGSDTQYF
TRBJ2-3,TRBV20-1,TRBD2,NA,TGCAGTGCGGGTGGGGGACTAGCGACAGATACGCAGTATTTT,CSAGGGLATDTQYF
TRBJ1-2,TRBV24-1,NA,many,TGTGCCACCAGTGACCGGACAGCTAACTATGGCTACACCTTC,CATSDRTANYGYTF
TRBJ2-3,TRBV24-1,NA,few,TGTGCCACCAGTGTCGACACAGATACGCAGTATTTT,CATSVDTDTQYF
TRBJ2-5,TRBV2,TRBD2,NA,TGTGCCAGCAGTGATGGGCGGCTAGCGGGAGTAGAGACCCAGTACTTC,CASSDGRLAGVETQYF
TRBJ1-1,TRBV28,NA,few,TGTGCCAGCAGGCCACGGGGCACTGAAGCTTTCTTT,CASRPRGTEAFF
TRBJ1-1,TRBV9,NA,NA,TGTGCCAGCAGCGTCGGCCAGTCCCTATGGCGGGCTTTCTTT,CASSVGQSLWRAFF
TRBJ1-1,TRBV11-3,TRBD1,NA,TGTGCCAGCAGCACGAGGGGGCAGAACACTGAAGCTTTCTTT,CASSTRGQNTEAFF